A single sample is the source of the 20 T cell receptor beta chains below, sequenced in a study of T cells in Graves' hyperthyroidism and ophthalmopathy. Amplified TCR beta CDR3 regions came from RNA transcripts. Initially, a first-round RT-PCR of the TCR CDR3 employed the HTBI primer set. TCRdb reanalysed the multiplex PCR reads using MiXCR and keeps one entry per CDR3 protein. The data show 540,000 or so distinct CDR3 sequences, around 45% seen once. Sequencing was carried out using peripheral blood or thyroid tissue (not recorded which). The receptor set was obtained from an adult woman with Graves' disease, either hyperthyroidism or ophthalmopathy (not recorded which).

The gene calls are TRBV5-1 and TRBJ1-5; D uncertain. There are 14 residues in the CDR3. Trimming shortened V by 4 bases and J by 0 bases, and 8 bases separated the two germline ends. Germline assignment: CDR1 SGHRS and CDR2 YFSETQ. Here the CDR3 reads CASSQTPSNQPQHF. In DNA form, the CDR3 reads TGCGCCAGCAGCCAGACCCCTAGCAATCAGCCCCAGCATTTT.

This clonotype appeared many times. The chain employs TRBV5-5 and TRBJ2-5; the D gene could be TRBD1 or TRBD2 (5 bases each). This CDR3 is 16 amino acids long. Germline loops: CDR1 SGHKS, CDR2 YYEKEE (reference sequence). The ends were cut back, 4 bases at V and 1 base at J, with 17 bases in the middle. The CDR3 reads CASSLGTVPLQETQYF. The CDR3 DNA sequence: TGTGCCAGCAGCCTGGGGACGGTACCCCTCCAAGAGACCCAGTACTTC.

Ten or more counts support this clonotype. This chain uses TRBV20-1 with TRBJ2-5, with D uncertain. CDR1 and CDR2 (germline): DFQATT, SNEGSKA (reference sequence). V was pared by 5 bases and J by 0 bases, with 4 bases between. This CDR3 has 11 residues. The CDR3 nucleotides read TGCAGTGCTCAACACCAAGAGACCCAGTACTTC. As protein: CSAQHQETQYF.

This clonotype was observed many times. Given the absence of the conserved phenylalanine or tryptophan at the CDR3 end, a read error is likely. The CDR3 DNA sequence: TGCAGTGCTCCCGGAACAGGGGACCTCTACACCCTC. It encodes CSAPGTGDLYTL. The V call is TRBV20-1, the J call TRBJ1-2; the match to TRBD1 covers 7 bases. V shed 5 bases, J shed 10 bases, and the junction held 10 bases outside the gene matches. Per the germline V gene, CDR1 is DFQATT and CDR2 is SNEGSKA (reference sequence). This CDR3 spans 12 amino acids.

This chain links TRBV7-6 with TRBJ2-7; D tentatively reads TRBD1 or TRBD2 (5 bases each). Judging by the DNA end, TRBJ2-5 fits better; the J call may be wrong. Germline CDR1 SGHVS, CDR2 FNYEAQ. CDR3 size: 15 residues. CDR3 loop: CASSSGTEAEETQYF. CDR3 sequence (DNA): TGTGCCAGCAGCTCCGGGACGGAGGCGGAAGAGACCCAGTACTTC.

The chain links TRBV29-1 to TRBJ2-5; tentative D call: TRBD1 (5 bases). Per the germline V gene, CDR1 is SQVTM and CDR2 is ANQGSEA. This CDR3 has 13 amino acids. The CDR3 bases are TGCAGTGAAGCGCGTCAGGGTCGGGAGACCCAGTACTTC. Translation: CSEARQGRETQYF.

This clonotype appeared many times. The rearrangement uses TRBV30 and TRBJ1-1; no definite D call. This CDR3 is built from 12 residues. V gave up 0 bases and J gave up 4 bases, with 6 bases separating them. CDR1 is GTSNPN, CDR2 SVGIG, per germline (reference sequence). The CDR3 DNA is TGTGCCTGGAGTGTTTTGGGCACTGAAGCTTTCTTT. The encoded protein is CAWSVLGTEAFF. Filled out from reference TRBV30 and TRBJ1-1, the complete variable domain reads SQTIHQWPATLVQPVGSPLSLECTVEGTSNPNLYWYRQAAGRGLQLLFYSVGIGQISSEVPQNLSASRPQDRQFILSSKKLLLSDSGFYLCAWSVLGTEAFFGQGTRLTVV.

The chain carries TRBV10-3 and TRBJ2-6; D uncertain. Looked up from germline, CDR1 is ENHRY and CDR2 is SYGVKD. Trimming shortened V by 6 bases and J by 9 bases, and 6 bases separated the two germline ends. The CDR3 length is 11 residues. CDR3 protein: CAIRAVNVLTF. The CDR3 DNA sequence: TGTGCCATCAGGGCGGTCAACGTCCTGACTTTC.

Many counts were recorded for this clonotype. The gene calls are TRBV19 and TRBJ1-1; TRBD1 aligns across 9 bases. This CDR3 is 13 amino acids long. CDR1 and CDR2 (germline): LNHDA, SQIVND (reference sequence). V was pared by 8 bases and J by 3 bases, with 4 bases of the junction left unmatched. The CDR3 region has the DNA TGTGCCAGTGAGGACAGGGGATACACTGAAGCTTTCTTT. Amino acids: CASEDRGYTEAFF.

The CDR3, as DNA: TGTGCTACACCCGGAGAGCGGGGTGTCTACGAGCAGTACTTC. It is translated as CATPGERGVYEQYF. The rearrangement joins TRBV2 to TRBJ2-7; 7 positions match TRBD2. Germline values: CDR1 SNHLY, CDR2 FYNNEI. This CDR3 spans 14 amino acids.

This clonotype was detected a few times. Compared with germline, one end of the junction differs, possibly owing to a read error. The V call is TRBV10-3, the J call TRBJ2-6; D is uncertain. The CDR3 contains 15 residues. The germline V gene encodes CDR1 ENHRY and CDR2 SYGVKD. Here the CDR3 reads CASSDRLSGANVLTF. DNA for the CDR3: TGTGCCAGCAGTGATCGGCTCTCTGGGGCCAACGTCCTGACTTTC.

This clonotype has a count of ten or more. This chain uses TRBV20-1 with TRBJ1-2; the D is unclear. This CDR3 has 13 amino acids. CDR1 and CDR2 (germline): DFQATT, SNEGSKA (reference sequence). With 6 bases removed from V and 7 bases from J, the gap between germline ends came to 18 bases. CDR3 DNA sequence: TGCAGTGCCCCCTTTGATCTGATGAGTGGCTACACCTTC. Translation: CSAPFDLMSGYTF.

There are many counts of this clonotype. The rearrangement links TRBV7-6 to TRBJ2-6; D gene ambiguous. The CDR3 has 15 amino acids. The V end lost 6 bases, the J end lost 0 bases, and 9 bases lay between the germline ends. Germline V lookup: CDR1 SGHVS, CDR2 FNYEAQ. The CDR3 DNA sequence: TGTGCCAGCAGTTCCCCGCTCTCTGGGGCCAACGTCCTGACTTTC. The encoded protein is CASSSPLSGANVLTF. The variable domain in full, completed from reference TRBV7-6 and TRBJ2-6, reads GAGVSQSPRYKVTKRGQDVALRCDPISGHVSLYWYRQALGQGPEFLTYFNYEAQQDKSGLPNDRFSAERPEGSISTLTIQRTEQRDSAMYRCASSSPLSGANVLTFGAGSRLTVL.

The gene calls are TRBV10-3 and TRBJ1-4; TRBD1 matches 9 bases. Looked up from germline, CDR1 is ENHRY and CDR2 is SYGVKD. The CDR3 has 16 amino acids. Unmatched junction bases numbered 6, after V lost 3 bases and J lost 4 bases. The CDR3 region has the DNA TGTGCCATCAGTGATCCCGGGACAGGGAGTAATGAAAAACTGTTTTTT. The encoded protein is CAISDPGTGSNEKLFF.

The table lists this clonotype with many counts. The chain joins TRBV12-3 or TRBV12-4 to TRBJ1-3, with a possible D match to TRBD1 (6 bases). This CDR3 has 13 residues. V shed 8 bases and J shed 3 bases, with 11 bases lying between them. For the CDR3, the DNA is TGTGCCAGCGCGGGACACCTTGGAAACACCATATATTTT. It is translated as CASAGHLGNTIYF.

The chain couples TRBV10-3 to TRBJ2-7; D gene uncertain. With the DNA end fitting TRBJ2-1 better, the J assignment may be wrong. CDR1 is ENHRY, CDR2 SYGVKD, per germline. CDR3 size: 13 residues. The CDR3 spells CAITASSYNEQFF. CDR3 coding DNA: TGTGCCATCACGGCTAGCTCCTACAATGAGCAGTTCTTC.

This rearrangement joins TRBV7-8 to TRBJ1-6; 10 bases match TRBD1. V was pared by 3 bases and J by 6 bases, with 2 bases of the junction left unmatched. Germline V lookup: CDR1 SGHVS, CDR2 FQNEAQ. CDR3 length: 15 residues. As DNA, the CDR3 is TGTGCCAGCAGCTTTCGGGACAGGGGTAATTCACCCCTCCACTTT. Amino acid sequence: CASSFRDRGNSPLHF.

This clonotype was recorded at least ten times. The chain employs TRBV29-1 and TRBJ2-2; possible D gene TRBD2, 6 bases. The V end was cut by 5 bases, the J end by 4 bases, with 8 bases between. Germline V gives CDR1 SQVTM, CDR2 ANQGSEA. This CDR3 region has 12 residues. The CDR3 here is CSVRGTTGELFF. The CDR3 DNA reads TGCAGCGTTCGGGGGACCACCGGGGAGCTGTTTTTT.

This clonotype was counted ten times or more. This chain uses TRBV7-2 with TRBJ2-5; 14 bases are a match to TRBD2. CDR3 size: 16 residues. V was pared by 5 bases and J by 6 bases, with 8 bases of the junction left unmatched. Germline V gene data show CDR1 as SGHTA and CDR2 as FQGNSA. The CDR3: CASSPPGLAGVKTQYF. In nucleotides, the CDR3 is TGTGCCAGCAGCCCCCCGGGACTAGCGGGAGTCAAGACCCAGTACTTC.

The chain has TRBV2 and TRBJ2-7, with 12 nucleotides matching TRBD2. Germline V gene data show CDR1 as SNHLY and CDR2 as FYNNEI. This CDR3 spans 15 amino acids. V shed 5 bases and J 6 bases; nucleotides not matched to a gene: 8. CDR3 DNA: TGTGCCAGCAGTCAAAAATGGACTAGCGGGATCGAGCAGTACTTC. Translating gives CASSQKWTSGIEQYF.